This TCR beta chain was sequenced in a study of CD8+ T cells in alopecia areata (dated by TCRdb to 2017 to 2018). Notes on the research overall: The study used high-throughput TCRbeta sequencing to examine T cell clonal expansion in alopecia areata, in both the C3H/HeJ mouse model and human patients. In humans, TCRbeta sequencing was performed on scalp tissue and on sorted CD4+ and CD8+ peripheral blood T cells from healthy controls and from patients with patchy or totalis/universalis alopecia areata. Scalp clonality was compared across normal scalp (n=4), patchy alopecia areata scalp (n=8), and alopecia totalis/universalis scalp (n=8). RNA was extracted with the PAXgene miRNA kit for fixed scalp, the miRNeasy kit for PBMCs, and the RNeasy kit for mouse skin. immunoSEQ multiplex PCR using 35 Vbeta forward primers and 13 Jbeta reverse primers was used to amplify TCRbeta CDR3 regions.

Beyond this particular receptor, the publication reports: Shared TCR sequences between patients were less evident than in mice, which may be partly attributable to HLA diversity in the patient population. Higher clonality and more expanded CD8+ clones were observed in lesional scalp than in normal scalp, particularly in alopecia totalis/universalis, a finding suggestive of antigenic drive. Unlike mouse skin, where gammadelta T cells dominate, normal human skin contains resident alphabeta T cells that get sequenced too, which complicates analysis of the scalp TCR repertoire.

Details on this clone: Its specific antigen is unknown. The sample holds no much larger clone one base away, and base qualities are not on file.

PBMCs were isolated by density centrifugation and stained for CD3, CD4 and CD8, and CD4+ and CD8+ T cells were sorted on a FACSAria. Unaffected controls provided scalp biopsies and blood samples. Libraries were constructed by the immunoSEQ multiplex PCR assay. To provide template for TCR sequencing, every sample had RNA extracted and reverse transcribed into cDNA. First-strand cDNA was synthesized using SuperScript III with a 2:1 mix of oligo-dT and random hexamers. A synthetic immune receptor repertoire was used to gauge amplification bias, and whatever bias remained was removed computationally. Per the authors' processing: After raw reads were preprocessed to remove errors, the CDR3 was defined following IMGT conventions as running from the conserved cysteine to phenylalanine. To get clonality, Shannon entropy was normalized by log2 of the number of productive unique TCRs and the result was subtracted from 1. Whether each scalp clone was CD4 or CD8 was inferred by checking scalp TCRbeta sequences against the CD4 and CD8 repertoires from sorted blood. The source is immuneACCESS, and TCRdb retained only in-frame sequences with V and J called. Part of the clones is not carried over; for the studies checked, unresolved V genes explain less than half of this, and the remainder is unexplained. V and J calls and clone size come straight from that table; D and trimming were deduced from the DNA. This sample lists about 150,000 clones; approximately 60% were detected once. The top ten clonotypes cover about 38% of the sample.

The germline V gene (reference sequence) sets CDR1 to MNHEY and CDR2 to SMNVEV. V gives up 5 bases and J gives up 8 bases, and the segment between their germline ends measures 19 bases. Measured from the cysteine to the phenylalanine, the CDR3 is 15 residues long. The retained sequence is limited to the CDR3, 45 bases, with the frame set at the first base. Input material: CD8+ T cells sorted from blood. The V gene is TRBV27 and the J gene is TRBJ2-1, with the D call tentatively TRBD1 or TRBD2, each fitting 5 bases. This sequence was found in a human donor in good health. The nucleotide sequence is TGTGCCAGCAGTGAGACGAGGCCACGGGGCCATGAGCAGTTCTTC. Its protein is CASSETRPRGHEQFF.